The 28 T cell receptor beta chains reported below all come from one sample, sequenced in a study of Ad26.COV2.S vaccination and SARS-CoV-2 variants. The repertoire was sequenced with immunoSEQ multiplex PCR; TCRdb's copy has only in-frame clones and lacks some. The sample contains under 150,000 clones, about nine tenths of which appear only once. The input for sequencing was peripheral blood, taken after recovery from COVID-19. The receptors derive from a human donor who had recovered from COVID-19.

The chain has TRBV7-2 and TRBJ1-1, with D perhaps TRBD1 (6 bases). Germline CDR1 reads SGHTA; CDR2 reads FQGNSA. V lost 4 bases and J lost 5, with 14 bases in between. The CDR3 is 14 residues long. CDR3 region: CASSSGTNPTEAFF. The CDR3 DNA sequence: TGTGCCAGCAGCTCCGGGACAAACCCTACTGAAGCTTTCTTT. Drawing the rest from reference TRBV7-2 and TRBJ1-1, the complete variable domain is GAGVSQSPSNKVTEKGKDVELRCDPISGHTALYWYRQSLGQGLEFLIYFQGNSAPDKSGLPSDRFSAERTGGSVSTLTIQRTQQEDSAVYLCASSSGTNPTEAFFGQGTRLTVV.

As concerns this clone: Mismatch with germline at one junction end may stem from a read error. The J gene is TRBJ1-2, the V gene TRBV18; possibly TRBD1 for D (6 bases). Germline V gene lookup returns CDR1 KGHSH and CDR2 LQKENI. The CDR3 is 15 amino acids. CDR3 nucleotide sequence: TGTGCCAGCTCGCCACCAAGCAACAGGGCTTTTGGCTACACCTTC. It translates to CASSPPSNRAFGYTF.

This chain connects TRBV28 to TRBJ2-6; D is possibly TRBD1 or TRBD2 (6 bases each). The V end lost 7 bases, the J end lost 4 bases, and 14 bases lay between the germline ends. CDR1 is MDHEN, CDR2 SYDVKM, per germline. CDR3 size: 15 residues. CDR3 protein: CASTGGGAGANVLTF. CDR3 in DNA: TGTGCCAGCACCGGAGGGGGAGCCGGGGCCAACGTCCTGACTTTC.

The genes are TRBV28 and TRBJ2-7; TRBD1 aligns across 8 bases. Germline assignment: CDR1 MDHEN and CDR2 SYDVKM. This CDR3 is built from 15 residues. The junction had 6 bases not matched to a gene; V was cut back by 3 bases and J by 2 bases. CDR3 nucleotides: TGTGCCAGCAGTTTGGGGACAGGAAACGCCTACGAGCAGTACTTC. Residues: CASSLGTGNAYEQYF.

This sequence joins TRBV28 and TRBJ2-7, with D maybe TRBD2 (7 bases). The length of the CDR3 is 13 residues. Germline V CDR1 and CDR2: MDHEN, SYDVKM. Trimming removed 6 bases at V and 3 bases at J, with 12 bases between. The CDR3 is CASSGGTHYEQYF. CDR3 nucleotide sequence: TGTGCCAGCAGCGGGGGGACACACTACGAGCAGTACTTC. The full variable domain, rest sourced from reference TRBV28 and TRBJ2-7, is DVKVTQSSRYLVKRTGEKVFLECVQDMDHENMFWYRQDPGLGLRLIYFSYDVKMKEKGDIPEGYSVSREKKERFSLILESASTNQTSMYLCASSGGTHYEQYFGPGTRLTVT.

This clone has a single count. V is TRBV11-2 and J is TRBJ1-1; weak D call: TRBD1 (6 bases). This CDR3 region has 17 residues. Germline values: CDR1 SGHAT, CDR2 FQNNGV. Trimming took 0 bases from V and 1 from J, leaving 15 bases between them. CDR3 in DNA: TGTGCCAGCAGCTTAGATCGGGGGGGGGCCGAGAACACTGAAGCTTTCTTT. Its translation: CASSLDRGGAENTEAFF.

The chain has TRBV12-3 or TRBV12-4 and TRBJ1-1; possibly TRBD1 for D (5 bases). Trimming stripped 3 bases from V and 4 bases from J, with 9 bases between. This CDR3 contains 13 residues. The CDR3 protein is CASSLYGGTEAFF. CDR3 DNA: TGTGCCAGCAGTTTGTACGGGGGCACTGAAGCTTTCTTT.

CDR3 DNA sequence: TGTGCCAGCAGCTTTGGGGGTACGGAGACCCAGTACTTC. Its translation: CASSFGGTETQYF. The V gene is TRBV11-2, the J gene TRBJ2-5; the D gene could be TRBD1 or TRBD2 (5 bases each). The CDR3 has 13 amino acids. V gave up 3 bases and J gave up 5 bases, with 10 bases separating them. Per the germline V gene, CDR1 is SGHAT and CDR2 is FQNNGV. The whole variable domain, filled in from reference TRBV11-2 and TRBJ2-5, reads EAGVAQSPRYKIIEKRQSVAFWCNPISGHATLYWYQQILGQGPKLLIQFQNNGVVDDSQLPKDRFSAERLKGVDSTLKIQPAKLEDSAVYLCASSFGGTETQYFGPGTRLLVL.

The chain employs TRBV5-4 and TRBJ2-7; 8 bases match TRBD2. CDR3 size: 16 residues. Unmatched junction bases numbered 12, after V lost 5 bases and J lost 2 bases. Germline V lookup: CDR1 SGHNT, CDR2 YYREEE (reference sequence). The chain's CDR3 is CASSTRGSGNTYEQYF. CDR3 DNA sequence: TGTGCCAGCAGTACCCGGGGTAGCGGGAACACCTACGAGCAGTACTTC.

The DNA of the CDR3 is TGTGCCTGGAGCGCTCGCGGGGGGGATAGAGGTACGCAGTATTTT. Residues: CAWSARGGDRGTQYF. This chain links TRBV30 with TRBJ2-3; 9 bases align to TRBD2. With V trimmed by 3 bases and J by 8 bases, 12 bases remained unmatched. CDR1 is GTSNPN, CDR2 SVGIG, per germline (reference sequence). CDR3 length: 15 residues.

This chain joins TRBV9 and TRBJ1-2; D is uncertain. V lost 4 bases, J lost 8 bases, and 15 bases lay in between. The length of the CDR3 is 13 residues. CDR1 and CDR2 from the germline V gene are SGDLS and YYNGEE. CDR3 sequence: CASSPSAGLGYTF. CDR3 sequence (DNA): TGTGCCAGCAGCCCAAGTGCTGGGTTGGGCTACACCTTC.

This sequence joins TRBV4-1 and TRBJ1-3, with no clear D. Germline lookup yields CDR1 MGHRA and CDR2 YSYEKL. This CDR3 comprises 15 residues. DNA for the CDR3: TGCCCCCCCCGCCGGCTCGAGGTACCGGGAAACACCATATATTTT. Translating gives CPPRRLEVPGNTIYF.

The chain couples TRBV28 to TRBJ1-2; TRBD1 might be the D (6 bases). V was cut by 4 bases and J by 0 bases, with 15 bases left in between. The CDR3 length is 16 residues. CDR1 MDHEN and CDR2 SYDVKM come from the germline V gene. CDR3 residues: CASSSEDRSSNYGYTF. The CDR3 nucleotides read TGTGCCAGCAGTTCGGAAGACAGGAGCTCTAACTATGGCTACACCTTC.

This clone has a single count. The DNA of the CDR3 is TGTGCCAGCCAAACAGGGGACTTCGCGAACACCGGGGAGCTGTTTTTT. Translating it yields CASQTGDFANTGELFF. J is TRBJ2-2 and V is TRBV28; D perhaps matches TRBD1 (7 bases). This CDR3 has 16 residues. Germline CDR1 and CDR2: MDHEN and SYDVKM. Trimming pared 8 bases from V and 0 bases from J, leaving 16 bases between.

The V call is TRBV10-3, the J call TRBJ2-3; D gene unclear. Germline CDR1 reads ENHRY; CDR2 reads SYGVKD. Trimming removed 4 bases from V and 1 base from J, with 12 bases in between. The CDR3 length is 15 residues. CDR3 amino acids: CAISAQDGRTDTQYF. The DNA of the CDR3 is TGTGCCATCAGTGCCCAGGACGGCCGCACAGATACGCAGTATTTT.

This chain joins TRBV3-1 (or the pseudogene TRBV3-2) and TRBJ1-2; D remains unclear. The V end was cut by 1 base, the J end by 8 bases, with 8 bases between. CDR1 is LGHDT, CDR2 YNNKEL, per germline (reference sequence). CDR3 length equals 12 residues. CDR3 in amino acids: CASSQGTRGYTF. In DNA, the CDR3 is TGTGCCAGCAGCCAAGGTACTAGGGGCTACACCTTC.

V gene TRBV2 combines with J gene TRBJ2-5; D is undetermined. This CDR3 spans 15 amino acids. V lost 2 bases and J lost 5, with 15 bases in between. The V gene's germline CDR1 is SNHLY and CDR2 FYNNEI. The CDR3 DNA is TGTGCCAGCAGTGAACAGTTTAACGAACGGGAGACCCAGTACTTC. Its translation is CASSEQFNERETQYF. Looking up the rest from reference TRBV2 and TRBJ2-5 gives the full variable domain: EPEVTQTPSHQVTQMGQEVILRCVPISNHLYFYWYRQILGQKVEFLVSFYNNEISEKSEIFDDQFSVERPDGSNFTLKIRSTKLEDSAMYFCASSEQFNERETQYFGPGTRLLVL.

The rearrangement links TRBV19 to TRBJ2-2; no firm D call. Looked up from germline, CDR1 is LNHDA and CDR2 is SQIVND (reference sequence). Trimming took 4 bases from V and 7 from J, leaving 25 bases between them. The CDR3 loop spans 18 amino acids. CDR3 region: CASSNDPLQMPRVGELFF. The CDR3 DNA reads as TGTGCCAGTAGTAATGACCCCTTACAAATGCCTCGAGTCGGGGAGCTGTTTTTT.

V gene TRBV5-6 combines with J gene TRBJ1-1; D uncertain. Per the germline V gene, CDR1 is SGHDT and CDR2 is YYEEEE. The germline V and J ends were trimmed by 9 bases and 3 bases, with 18 bases remaining between them. The CDR3 length is 14 residues. DNA for the CDR3: TGTGCCACCAGAAAGTACTTCGGGGACACTGAAGCTTTCTTT. It translates to CATRKYFGDTEAFF.

The chain recombines TRBV6-5 with TRBJ2-7, with D perhaps TRBD1 (5 bases). The CDR3 consists of 12 residues. Germline CDR1 and CDR2: MNHEY and SVGAGI. V gave up 9 bases and J gave up 6 bases, with 15 bases separating them. The CDR3 is CASVDSHSEQYF. Written as DNA, the CDR3 is TGTGCCAGTGTAGACAGCCATTCCGAGCAGTACTTC.

The chain is built from TRBV9 and TRBJ1-3; D ambiguous. Per the germline V gene, CDR1 is SGDLS and CDR2 is YYNGEE. The V end was cut by 0 bases, the J end by 2 bases, with 9 bases between. The CDR3 runs to 15 residues. This chain's CDR3 is CASSVGLEPGNTIYF. Written as DNA, the CDR3 is TGTGCCAGCAGCGTAGGGTTAGAGCCTGGAAACACCATATATTTT.

The V call is TRBV19, the J call TRBJ1-1; D is unresolved. This CDR3 contains 13 residues. Germline V gene sequence: CDR1 LNHDA, CDR2 SQIVND (reference sequence). Deletions cut 0 bases from V and 5 bases from J, with 7 bases between. CDR3 coding DNA: TGTGCCAGTAGTATAGATATCGTGACTGAAGCTTTCTTT. This gives the protein CASSIDIVTEAFF.

This chain connects TRBV7-9 to TRBJ1-6, with 7 positions matching TRBD1. The CDR3 spans 14 residues. The junction had 4 bases not matched to a gene; V was cut back by 5 bases and J by 6 bases. Germline V gene lookup returns CDR1 SEHNR and CDR2 FQNEAQ (reference sequence). CDR3 DNA: TGTGCCAGCAGCGAGACAGGGCTTAATTCACCCCTCCACTTT. It yields the protein CASSETGLNSPLHF. Full variable domain (rest looked up from reference TRBV7-9 and TRBJ1-6): DTGVSQNPRHKITKRGQNVTFRCDPISEHNRLYWYRQTLGQGPEFLTYFQNEAQLEKSRLLSDRFSAERPKGSFSTLEIQRTEQGDSAMYLCASSETGLNSPLHFGNGTRLTVT.

The J gene is TRBJ2-7, the V gene TRBV7-6; no reliable D call. V shed 3 bases and J shed 0 bases, with 6 bases lying between them. The CDR3 runs to 13 residues. Germline values: CDR1 SGHVS, CDR2 FNYEAQ. The CDR3: CASSFRPSYEQYF. The CDR3 DNA is TGTGCCAGCAGCTTTCGGCCCTCCTACGAGCAGTACTTC.

The sample holds a few counts of this clone. The V call is TRBV7-2, the J call TRBJ2-7, with 7 bases that match TRBD2. CDR1 and CDR2 (germline): SGHTA, FQGNSA. Germline trimming cut 5 bases from V and 0 bases from J; bases unmatched to any gene: 7. The CDR3 runs 15 residues. CDR3 in DNA: TGTGCCAGCAGCCCGCGCGGGGGAAGCTCCTACGAGCAGTACTTC. It translates to CASSPRGGSSYEQYF.

The chain links TRBV7-2 to TRBJ1-5, with 7 bases aligning to TRBD1. V was pared by 5 bases and J by 6 bases, with 10 bases of the junction left unmatched. Germline V gene lookup returns CDR1 SGHTA and CDR2 FQGNSA. CDR3 length: 15 residues. CDR3 sequence (DNA): TGTGCCAGCAGCAACCAGGGGGTACGTGGTCAGCCCCAGCATTTT. Translating it yields CASSNQGVRGQPQHF.

The genes are TRBV6-5 and TRBJ1-1; D uncertain. Germline V lookup: CDR1 MNHEY, CDR2 SVGAGI. The CDR3 is made up of 14 amino acids. The germline V and J ends were trimmed by 4 bases and 5 bases, with 14 bases remaining between them. CDR3 amino acids: CASSFTAASTEAFF. In DNA form, the CDR3 reads TGTGCCAGCAGTTTCACGGCCGCAAGTACTGAAGCTTTCTTT.

The CDR3 DNA is TGCGCCAGCAGTCGATCTCAGGGGTCCCCTTCTAAGAACTATGGCTACACCTTC. This codes for CASSRSQGSPSKNYGYTF. The chain carries TRBV4-1 and TRBJ1-2; the D gene is possibly TRBD1 (6 bases). V was clipped by 6 bases and J by 2 bases, with 25 bases between them. The CDR3 runs 18 residues. In germline, CDR1 is MGHRA, CDR2 YSYEKL.